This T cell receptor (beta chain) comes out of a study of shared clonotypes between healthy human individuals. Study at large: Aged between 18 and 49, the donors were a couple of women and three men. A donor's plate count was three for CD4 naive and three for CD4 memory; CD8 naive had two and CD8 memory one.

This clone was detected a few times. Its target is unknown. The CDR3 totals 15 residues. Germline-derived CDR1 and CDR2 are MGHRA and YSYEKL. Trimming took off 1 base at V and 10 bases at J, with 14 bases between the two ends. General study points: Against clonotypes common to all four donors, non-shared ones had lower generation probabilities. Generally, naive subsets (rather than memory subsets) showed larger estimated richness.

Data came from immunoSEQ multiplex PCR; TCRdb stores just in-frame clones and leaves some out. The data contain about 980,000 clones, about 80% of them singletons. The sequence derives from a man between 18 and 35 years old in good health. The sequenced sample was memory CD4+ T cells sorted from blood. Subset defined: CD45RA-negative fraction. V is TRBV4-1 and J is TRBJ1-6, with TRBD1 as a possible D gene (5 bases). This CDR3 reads CASSQGGSRVSPLHF. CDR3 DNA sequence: TGCGCCAGCAGCCAAGGCGGATCCAGGGTCTCACCCCTCCACTTT.